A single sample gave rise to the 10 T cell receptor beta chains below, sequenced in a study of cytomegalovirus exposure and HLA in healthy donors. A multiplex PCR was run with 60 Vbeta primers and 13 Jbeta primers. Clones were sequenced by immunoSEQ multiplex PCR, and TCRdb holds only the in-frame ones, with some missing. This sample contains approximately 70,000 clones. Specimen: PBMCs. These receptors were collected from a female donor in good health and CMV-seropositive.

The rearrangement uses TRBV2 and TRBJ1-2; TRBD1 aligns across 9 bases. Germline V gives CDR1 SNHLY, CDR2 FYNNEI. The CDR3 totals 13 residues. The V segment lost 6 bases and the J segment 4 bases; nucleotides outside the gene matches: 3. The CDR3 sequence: CASRTGGGYGYTF. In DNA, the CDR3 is TGTGCCAGCAGAACAGGGGGCGGCTATGGCTACACCTTC.

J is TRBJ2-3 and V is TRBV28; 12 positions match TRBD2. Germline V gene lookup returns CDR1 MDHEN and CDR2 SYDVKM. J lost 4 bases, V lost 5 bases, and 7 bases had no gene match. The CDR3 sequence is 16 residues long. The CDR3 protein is CASSPPSGRGPDTQYF. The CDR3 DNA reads TGTGCCAGCAGTCCACCTAGCGGGAGGGGCCCAGATACGCAGTATTTT.

The CDR3 nucleotides read TGTGCCAGCAGCATCCGGAGAAACTATGGCTACACCTTC. Translated: CASSIRRNYGYTF. The rearrangement joins TRBV5-8 to TRBJ1-2, with D uncertain. Germline V gene data show CDR1 as SGHTS and CDR2 as YDEGEE. Trimming shortened V by 4 bases and J by 2 bases, and 9 bases separated the two germline ends. The CDR3 loop spans 13 amino acids.

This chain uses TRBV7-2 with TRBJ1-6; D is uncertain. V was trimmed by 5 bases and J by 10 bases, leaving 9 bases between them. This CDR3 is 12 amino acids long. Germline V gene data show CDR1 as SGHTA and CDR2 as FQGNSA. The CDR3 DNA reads TGTGCCAGCAGCCACGGTAGATCACCCCTCCACTTT. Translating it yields CASSHGRSPLHF. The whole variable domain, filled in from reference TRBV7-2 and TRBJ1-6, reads GAGVSQSPSNKVTEKGKDVELRCDPISGHTALYWYRQSLGQGLEFLIYFQGNSAPDKSGLPSDRFSAERTGGSVSTLTIQRTQQEDSAVYLCASSHGRSPLHFGNGTRLTVT.

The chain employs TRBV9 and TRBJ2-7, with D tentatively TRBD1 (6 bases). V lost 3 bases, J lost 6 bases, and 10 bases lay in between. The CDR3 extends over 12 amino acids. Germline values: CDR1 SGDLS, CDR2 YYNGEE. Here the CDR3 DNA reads TGTGCCAGCAGCGCCAGGGGTGGCGAGCAGTACTTC. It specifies CASSARGGEQYF.

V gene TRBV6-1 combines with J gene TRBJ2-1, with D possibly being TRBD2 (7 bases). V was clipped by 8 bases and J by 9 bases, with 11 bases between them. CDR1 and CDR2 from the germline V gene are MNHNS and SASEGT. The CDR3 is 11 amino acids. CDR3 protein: CASFRGGEQFF. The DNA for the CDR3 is TGTGCCAGCTTTAGGGGGGGTGAGCAGTTCTTC.

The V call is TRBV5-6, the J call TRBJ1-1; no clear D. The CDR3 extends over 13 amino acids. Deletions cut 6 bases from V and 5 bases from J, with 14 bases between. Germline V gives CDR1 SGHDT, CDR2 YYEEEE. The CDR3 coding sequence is TGTGCCAGCAAACGGCGGAGAGGGACTGAAGCTTTCTTT. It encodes CASKRRRGTEAFF.

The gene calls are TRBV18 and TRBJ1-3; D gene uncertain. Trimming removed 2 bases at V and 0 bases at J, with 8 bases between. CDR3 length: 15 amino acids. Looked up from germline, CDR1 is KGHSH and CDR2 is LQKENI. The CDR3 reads CASSPEAVSGNTIYF. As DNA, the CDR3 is TGTGCCAGCTCACCAGAGGCTGTCTCTGGAAACACCATATATTTT.

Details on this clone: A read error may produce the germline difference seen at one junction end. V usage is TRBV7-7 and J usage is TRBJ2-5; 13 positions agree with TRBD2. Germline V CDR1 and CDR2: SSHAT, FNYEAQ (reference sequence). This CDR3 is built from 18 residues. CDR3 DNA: TGTGCTAGCAGCAGCGGGACTAGCGGGACTGGCTTGCTAGAGACCCAGTACTTC. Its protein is CASSSGTSGTGLLETQYF.

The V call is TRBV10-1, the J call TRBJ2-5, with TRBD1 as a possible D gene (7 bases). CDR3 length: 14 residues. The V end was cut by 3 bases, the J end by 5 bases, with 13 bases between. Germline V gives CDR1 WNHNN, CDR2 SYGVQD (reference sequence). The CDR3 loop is CASSDQGGPETQYF. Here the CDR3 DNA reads TGCGCCAGCAGTGATCAGGGGGGCCCCGAGACCCAGTACTTC.